One sample yielded the 17 T cell receptor beta chains listed below, sequenced in a study of human T cells and chemical hapten exposure. Using its own MiXCR run on the RACE reads, TCRdb lists one record per CDR3 protein. This table has approximately 80,000 distinct CDR3 sequences, 13% appearing once. The sample's time point: patch test 3, about 24 weeks after DPC sensitization. As for treatment: therapeutic diphenylcyclopropenone sensitization with weekly scalp DPC. The input for sequencing was whole blood, taken in connection with sensitization to the hapten diphenylcyclopropenone (DPC). The receptors were sampled from a woman aged 45-65 years with alopecia areata. Some clones in this sample may be carry-over from other donors' samples.

V gene TRBV20-1 combines with J gene TRBJ1-4, with TRBD1 identical over 7 bases. After removal of 4 bases from V and 10 bases from J, the junction contained 6 bases not matched to a gene. Germline V gene data show CDR1 as DFQATT and CDR2 as SNEGSKA (reference sequence). This CDR3 spans 12 amino acids. CDR3 loop: CSATTGSAKLFF. CDR3 sequence (DNA): TGCAGTGCTACGACAGGGTCTGCAAAACTGTTTTTT.

Ten or more counts support this clonotype. The gene calls are TRBV3-1 and TRBJ1-3; D call uncertain. The CDR3 is 15 amino acids. Germline-derived CDR1 and CDR2 are LGHDT and YNNKEL (reference sequence). Trimming shortened V by 0 bases and J by 4 bases, and 10 bases separated the two germline ends. The CDR3 is CASSQDAVPGNTIYF. The CDR3 DNA sequence: TGTGCCAGCAGCCAAGATGCAGTTCCCGGAAACACCATATATTTT.

In this sample, this clonotype turned up a few times. The chain employs TRBV7-2 and TRBJ1-2; no definite D call. The CDR3 is made up of 14 amino acids. Trimming shortened V by 3 bases and J by 1 base, and 9 bases separated the two germline ends. The germline CDR1 and CDR2 sequences are SGHTA and FQGNSA. The CDR3 DNA is TGTGCCAGCAGCTTCAGTGGGATTAACTATGGCTACACCTTC. Its protein is CASSFSGINYGYTF.

This clonotype was recorded at least ten times. This chain joins TRBV5-4 and TRBJ2-3; either TRBD1 or TRBD2 may fit D (5 bases each). Germline CDR1 is SGHNT and CDR2 is YYREEE (reference sequence). Between the trimmed V and J ends, which lost 2 bases and 2 bases, there was a span of 9 bases. The CDR3 is made up of 14 amino acids. The CDR3 spells CASSFRDPTDTQYF. The DNA for the CDR3 is TGTGCCAGCAGCTTCCGGGACCCCACAGATACGCAGTATTTT.

This clonotype was seen many times. The chain combines TRBV4-2 with TRBJ2-6; the D is unclear. V was cut by 1 base and J by 0 bases, with 7 bases left in between. Per the germline V gene, CDR1 is LGHNA and CDR2 is YNFKEQ. There are 16 residues in the CDR3. CDR3 coding DNA: TGTGCCAGCAGCCAAGTCAATCCCTCTGGGGCCAACGTCCTGACTTTC. Its protein is CASSQVNPSGANVLTF.

V and J are TRBV5-1 and TRBJ2-5; TRBD1 might be the D (6 bases). The germline CDR1 and CDR2 sequences are SGHRS and YFSETQ. V was clipped by 0 bases and J by 1 base, with 13 bases between them. The CDR3 extends over 16 amino acids. The CDR3 nucleotides are TGCGCCAGCAGCTTGGTGACAGGAGAAATCCAAGAGACCCAGTACTTC. It codes for CASSLVTGEIQETQYF.

On this clonotype itself: A much larger clone is a single base away; this may be a read error. V is TRBV7-9 and J is TRBJ1-5; 8 nucleotides align to TRBD1. The CDR3 loop spans 15 amino acids. The germline V gene encodes CDR1 SEHNR and CDR2 FQNEAQ (reference sequence). In DNA, the CDR3 is TGTGGCAGCAGCCCCGGACAGGGTGTTAATCAGCCCCAGCATTTT. It encodes CGSSPGQGVNQPQHF.

This clonotype was recorded at least ten times. The chain joins TRBV10-2 to TRBJ2-1; TRBD2 matches 10 bases. In germline, CDR1 is WSHSY, CDR2 SAAADI. CDR3 length: 16 amino acids. With V trimmed by 6 bases and J by 0 bases, 5 bases remained unmatched. Written as DNA, the CDR3 is TGCGCCAGCAGCGTAGCGGGAGGTTTCTCCTACAATGAGCAGTTCTTC. Its translation: CASSVAGGFSYNEQFF.

This clonotype was observed at least ten times. The chain has TRBV28 and TRBJ2-2; D is undetermined. V was shortened by 3 bases and J by 6 bases, with 8 bases between the two germline ends. The germline gives CDR1 MDHEN, CDR2 SYDVKM. The CDR3 spans 13 residues. CDR3 residues: CASSFGRSGELFF. Here the CDR3 DNA reads TGTGCCAGCAGTTTCGGCAGGTCCGGGGAGCTGTTTTTT.

The rearrangement joins TRBV29-1 to TRBJ2-2; D unclear. Germline loops: CDR1 SQVTM, CDR2 ANQGSEA. Trimming removed 4 bases at V and 0 bases at J, with 6 bases between. The CDR3 runs 13 residues. The CDR3 nucleotides read TGCAGCGTTGGACCTGCGAACACCGGGGAGCTGTTTTTT. Its translation is CSVGPANTGELFF.

The sample holds a few counts of this clonotype. V usage is TRBV29-1 and J usage is TRBJ1-1, with D perhaps matching TRBD1 (5 bases). There are 15 residues in the CDR3. The germline V gene encodes CDR1 SQVTM and CDR2 ANQGSEA. V was trimmed by 7 bases and J by 2 bases, leaving 20 bases between them. In DNA, the CDR3 is TGCAGCGCACCCTCAGGCGGGGGTGGCAACACTGAAGCTTTCTTT. It encodes CSAPSGGGGNTEAFF.

The sample holds a few counts of this clonotype. This sequence joins TRBV12-3 or TRBV12-4 and TRBJ2-1, with 16 nucleotides matching TRBD2. After removal of 5 bases from V and 3 bases from J, the junction contained 4 bases not matched to a gene. The CDR3 covers 17 residues. CDR3 sequence (DNA): TGTGCCAGCAGTCTTGGGACTAGCGGGAGGGTCTACAATGAGCAGTTCTTC. Translating gives CASSLGTSGRVYNEQFF.

This clonotype was found a few times. At one boundary the junction diverges from the germline segment, which might be a read error. The V call is TRBV12-3 or TRBV12-4, the J call TRBJ2-3, with 15 bases fitting TRBD2. The CDR3 length is 18 residues. The CDR3 protein is CTSKSLGLAGGRTDTQYF. As DNA, the CDR3 is TGTACCAGCAAATCCCTCGGACTAGCGGGAGGGCGCACAGATACGCAGTATTTT.

The chain joins TRBV3-1 to TRBJ2-1; TRBD2 agrees at 10 bases. Germline trimming cut 5 bases from V and 6 bases from J; bases unmatched to any gene: 4. The CDR3 is made up of 14 amino acids. Germline CDR1 reads LGHDT; CDR2 reads YNNKEL (reference sequence). The CDR3 coding sequence is TGTGCCAGCAGCAAGCTAGCGGGAGTCAATGAGCAGTTCTTC. Its translation: CASSKLAGVNEQFF.

The sample holds a few counts of this clonotype. This rearrangement joins TRBV20-1 to TRBJ2-1, with 10 bases identical to TRBD2. CDR1 and CDR2 (germline): DFQATT, SNEGSKA (reference sequence). After removal of 6 bases from V and 3 bases from J, the junction contained 5 bases not matched to a gene. The CDR3 loop spans 14 amino acids. The CDR3 loop reads CSASLAGVYNEQFF. As DNA, the CDR3 is TGCAGTGCCTCGCTAGCGGGAGTCTACAATGAGCAGTTCTTC.

The rearrangement joins TRBV9 to TRBJ2-4; D is unresolved. CDR1 and CDR2 (germline): SGDLS, YYNGEE. CDR3 length equals 12 residues. The ends were cut back, 3 bases at V and 11 bases at J, with 12 bases in the middle. CDR3 residues: CASSDTGGLQYF. The CDR3 DNA follows: TGTGCCAGCAGCGACACGGGCGGACTTCAGTACTTC.

In nucleotides, the CDR3 is TGTGCCAGCAGTTTAGATCTTAACACCATATATTTT. Its translation is CASSLDLNTIYF. The chain joins TRBV12-3 or TRBV12-4 to TRBJ1-3; no clear D. The V end was cut by 1 base, the J end by 7 bases, with 5 bases between. The CDR3 runs 12 residues.